This T cell receptor (beta chain) stems from a study of T cells in women clearing cervical HPV infection. On the study more broadly: Case blood was drawn when the lesion was first found; control blood after infection became undetectable.

Sequencing used immunoSEQ multiplex PCR; TCRdb keeps in-frame clones, though not all of them. Across tens of thousands of clones, the top ten clones capture 1% to 1.5% of the sample. Losses at the gene ends were 2 bases for V and 0 bases for J; bases not matched to a gene: 9. This CDR3 has 18 residues. The germline V gene has CDR1 LNHDA and CDR2 SQIVND (reference sequence). Worth noting for this clone: Antigen specificity is unknown. The read falls 3 residues short of the CDR3 end, and the missing part is taken from the germline J gene.

Study conclusions and caveats: Unknown T-cell numbers per sample may underlie the richness differences.

This clonotype was obtained from a woman aged 18-69 years with a cervical HPV16 infection that either progressed to CIN3+ or cleared (not recorded which). The material sequenced was blood buffy coat. The chain carries TRBV19 and TRBJ2-3, with TRBD1 matching 9 bases. The CDR3 protein is CASSITGTGSYSTDTQYF. The CDR3 bases that were read are TGTGCCAGTAGTATAACCGGGACAGGGAGCTATAGCACAGATACG. Complete variable domain (other parts from reference TRBV19 and TRBJ2-3): DGGITQSPKYLFRKEGQNVTLSCEQNLNHDAMYWYRQDPGQGLRLIYYSQIVNDFQKGDIAEGYSVSREKKESFPLTVTSAQKNPTAFYLCASSITGTGSYSTDTQYFGPGTRLTVL.